This paragraph covers one TCR beta chain sequence. The CDR3 is 14 amino acids. Germline V gene sequence: CDR1 MDHEN, CDR2 SYDVKM. J was trimmed by 2 bases and V by 7 bases; bases with no gene match: 6. This record comes from a study of blood T cell repertoires in COVID-19. About the study: PBMCs, B-cell-depleted T cells, or T cells provided the cDNA or gDNA that made up the material.

This table comes from immunoSEQ multiplex PCR, and its TCRdb copy is limited to in-frame clones, with some not included. The sample carries roughly 110,000 clones, more than 70% recorded once. The origin of this receptor is a woman between 65 and 79 years old who had recovered from COVID-19. What was sequenced was peripheral blood. The chain recombines TRBV28 with TRBJ2-3; 7 bases agree with TRBD2. CDR3: CASTWGGTTDTQYF. In nucleotides, the CDR3 is TGTGCCAGCACCTGGGGGGGTACCACAGATACGCAGTATTTT.